This T cell receptor beta chain was identified in a study of graft-versus-host responses after intestinal transplantation. Study-wide background: Transplantation in recipients was multivisceral, liver-intestinal, or isolated intestinal. General study points: Where graft-donor T cell macrochimerism was present, patients had high graft-versus-host to host-versus-graft clonal ratios in allografts.

Germline V gives CDR1 MGHRA, CDR2 YSYEKL. The CDR3 is made up of 20 amino acids. Comments on this clone: No antigen is known for it. At one boundary the junction diverges from the germline segment, which might be a read error. This sample includes further DNA sequences coding for the same CDR3.

Sequencing used immunoSEQ multiplex PCR; TCRdb keeps in-frame clones, though not all of them. The sample consists of 99,000 or so clones, 85% to 95% of them appearing once. The chain carries TRBV4-1 and TRBJ2-1; tentatively, D is TRBD2 (7 bases). The source was unstimulated CD8+ T cells sorted from spleen or lymph node cells, collected before transplant. The clonotype originates from a human donor who was the organ donor for an intestinal transplant. The DNA of the CDR3 is TGCGCCAGTAGCCCGGTCTCCCTAGCAGGAGGGGGGGGAAATTACAATGAGCAGTTCTTC. It encodes CASSPVSLAGGGGNYNEQFF.